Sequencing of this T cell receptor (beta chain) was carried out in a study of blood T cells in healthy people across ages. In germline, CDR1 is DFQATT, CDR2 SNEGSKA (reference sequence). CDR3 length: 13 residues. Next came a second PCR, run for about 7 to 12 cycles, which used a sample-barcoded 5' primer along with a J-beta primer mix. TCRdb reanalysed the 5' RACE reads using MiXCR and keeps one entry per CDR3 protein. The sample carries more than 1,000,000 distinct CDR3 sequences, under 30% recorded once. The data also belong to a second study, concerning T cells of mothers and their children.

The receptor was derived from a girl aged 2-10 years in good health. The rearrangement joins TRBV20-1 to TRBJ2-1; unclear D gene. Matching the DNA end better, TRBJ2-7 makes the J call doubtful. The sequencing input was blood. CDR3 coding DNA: TGCAGTGCTAGACCGGATGGCTACTACGAGCAGTACTTC. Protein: CSARPDGYYEQYF.